A selection of T cell receptor beta chains follows, all from one sample in a study of T cell responses to AZD1222 COVID-19 vaccine. Method: immunoSEQ multiplex PCR; TCRdb's copy keeps in-frame clones and lacks some. The table shows about 98,000 clones, with approximately 86% occurring only once. Source: peripheral blood, taken on day 0 of AZD1222 vaccination. The receptors stem from an adult in good health. CDR3s include the opening cysteine and the closing phenylalanine or tryptophan. D genes are given only for firm matches. Rows give clone size only sometimes, using once, few, many, or a class for an expanded clone.

D gene	clone size	V gene	J gene	CDR3 DNA	CDR3 protein
.	.	TRBV5-1	TRBJ2-1	TGCGCCAGCAGCTTGGCCGTGGGGTACGACAAGGGTAAAAACAATGAGCAGTTCTTC	CASSLAVGYDKGKNNEQFF
TRBD1	few	TRBV7-8	TRBJ1-2	TGTGCCAGCAGCCCGGGACAGGCAGTAGATCGAAAAGGCTACACCTTC	CASSPGQAVDRKGYTF
TRBD2	.	TRBV2	TRBJ2-3	TGTGCCAGCAGGGGAACCTCGGGACTAGCGGTCACAGATACGCAGTATTTT	CASRGTSGLAVTDTQYF
.	.	TRBV7-8	TRBJ1-2	TGTGCCAGCAGCTTAGGACAGAACTATGGCTACACCTTC	CASSLGQNYGYTF
.	once	TRBV19	TRBJ1-1	TGTGCCAGTAGTATAGTGACTGAAGCTTTCTTT	CASSIVTEAFF
.	.	TRBV19	TRBJ2-3	TGTGCCAGTATCCAGACCCCGGAGGCAGATACGCAGTATTTT	CASIQTPEADTQYF
TRBD2	once	TRBV28	TRBJ2-1	TGTGCCAGCAGTTCGTCCGGGACTAGCGGCTACAATGAGCAGTTCTTC	CASSSSGTSGYNEQFF
.	.	TRBV5-1	TRBJ1-1	TGCGCCAGCAGCTCCGAATCGACACCGAACACTGAAGCTTTCTTT	CASSSESTPNTEAFF
.	.	TRBV12-3/TRBV12-4	TRBJ2-1	TGTGCCGAAGGTTATGAGCAGTTCTTC	CAEGYEQFF
.	once	TRBV29-1	TRBJ1-5	TGCAGCGTCACTATCGGCGGGAATAATCAGCCCCAGCATTTT	CSVTIGGNNQPQHF
TRBD1	.	TRBV5-6	TRBJ2-3	TGTGCCAGCAGCGGAACCGGGACAGGCACAGATACGCAGTATTTT	CASSGTGTGTDTQYF
.	.	TRBV27	TRBJ2-5	TGTGCCAGCAGTCTTAGAAGACAGCCTCAAGAGACCCAGTACTTC	CASSLRRQPQETQYF
TRBD1	once	TRBV19	TRBJ1-5	TGTGCCAGTAGTACACAGGGGATACAGCCCCAGCATTTT	CASSTQGIQPQHF
TRBD1	.	TRBV5-1	TRBJ2-1	TGCGCCAGCAGCGCGGTACCGGGACAGGGCTACAATGAGCAGTTCTTC	CASSAVPGQGYNEQFF
.	.	TRBV27	TRBJ2-7	TGTGCCAGCAGTTTATCCCGAGAATACGAGCAGTACTTC	CASSLSREYEQYF
TRBD1	once	TRBV11-3	TRBJ1-1	TGTGCCAGCAGCTTAGTTAAACCGGTTGGACAGGGAAACACTGAAGCTTTCTTT	CASSLVKPVGQGNTEAFF
.	.	TRBV19	TRBJ2-1	TGTGCCAGTAGTATGGCAGGGGGCTGGGGGAGGGTAAATGAGCAGTTCTTC	CASSMAGGWGRVNEQFF
.	.	TRBV6-6	TRBJ1-5	TGTGCCAGCAGACCTCCCAGGGTGGGGCAGCCCCAGCATTTT	CASRPPRVGQPQHF
.	.	TRBV7-2	TRBJ1-6	TGTGCCAGCAGCTTACGCGGGGTGGGGGCCATTAATTCACCCCTCCACTTT	CASSLRGVGAINSPLHF
.	.	TRBV7-2	TRBJ1-3	TGTGCCAGCAGCTCGCAGACAGGATTCTCTGGAAACACCATATATTTT	CASSSQTGFSGNTIYF
TRBD1	.	TRBV29-1	TRBJ1-5	TGCAGCGTCAGGGAGGGGGCAGGGCCCCAGCATTTT	CSVREGAGPQHF
.	.	TRBV19	TRBJ1-2	TGTGCCAGTAGTACAGGGTACAGCGACTATGGCTACACCTTC	CASSTGYSDYGYTF
.	few	TRBV6-5	TRBJ1-6	TGTGCCAGCGGAGACAGATTCTATTCACCCCTCCACTTT	CASGDRFYSPLHF
.	.	TRBV28	TRBJ1-2	TGTGCCAGCAGTCCGTCTCGGGGATCCCTTTATGGCTACACCTTC	CASSPSRGSLYGYTF
.	.	TRBV6-4	TRBJ1-1	TGTGCCAGCAGCGAAACCAGGGACACTGAAGCTTTCTTT	CASSETRDTEAFF
.	.	TRBV5-1	TRBJ2-4	TGCGCCAGCAGCCTCCGGGCCCTCGGCTCGGACATTCAGTACTTC	CASSLRALGSDIQYF
.	.	TRBV28	TRBJ1-3	TGTGCCAGCAGTGGGAGGTTCAGCTCTGGAAACACCATATATTTT	CASSGRFSSGNTIYF